This is a list of T cell receptor beta chains from one sample in a study of beta chain features in type 1 diabetes. The assay was immunoSEQ multiplex PCR, and TCRdb's table has in-frame clones only and misses some. This sample has about 25,000 clones, with around half found just once. The sample consisted of stem cell memory CD4+ T cells from blood. The receptors here all came from a man aged 30 to 39 with type 1 diabetes. CDR3s include the opening cysteine and the closing phenylalanine or tryptophan. The D gene is left open where the match is weak. Clone size is given for some rows only: seen once, a few or many times, or a class if the clone is expanded.

clone_size j_call v_call d_call cdr3_aa cdr3_nt
few TRBJ2-1 TRBV28 . CASSLRGEQFF TGTGCCAGCAGTTTGCGTGGTGAGCAGTTCTTC
few TRBJ1-1 TRBV2 . CASVGQIEAFF TGTGCCAGCGTGGGACAAATTGAAGCTTTCTTT
few TRBJ2-5 TRBV5-4 TRBD2 CASSPGTRGEETQYF TGTGCCAGCAGCCCCGGGACTAGGGGGGAAGAGACCCAGTACTTC
. TRBJ1-2 TRBV18 . CASSPPSDSQYTF TGTGCCAGCTCACCACCTTCTGACAGTCAGTACACCTTC
. TRBJ1-1 TRBV6-6 . CASTDRGGGGTEAFF TGTGCCAGCACCGACCGGGGAGGGGGAGGCACTGAAGCTTTCTTT
. TRBJ1-4 TRBV6-6 . CASSYSFGATNEKLFF TGTGCCAGCAGTTACTCGTTCGGAGCCACTAATGAAAAACTGTTTTTT
. TRBJ2-1 TRBV19 TRBD2 CASKGAGGPENEQFF TGTGCCAGTAAGGGGGCGGGAGGGCCGGAAAATGAGCAGTTCTTC
few TRBJ2-3 TRBV29-1 . CSADGPVSTDTQYF TGCAGCGCCGATGGTCCAGTAAGCACAGATACGCAGTATTTT
. TRBJ1-5 TRBV19 TRBD1 CASRRDRYSNQPQHF TGTGCCAGTAGGCGGGACAGGTATAGCAATCAGCCCCAGCATTTT
. TRBJ2-7 TRBV5-1 . CASSFDPGVGAYEQYF TGCGCCAGCAGCTTTGATCCGGGAGTAGGGGCCTACGAGCAGTACTTC
. TRBJ2-1 TRBV2 . CASSRLLVYNEQFF TGTGCCAGCTCTAGGCTACTAGTATACAATGAGCAGTTCTTC
. TRBJ2-1 TRBV5-1 TRBD2 CASSLGGLANSYNEQFF TGCGCCAGCAGCTTGGGGGGACTAGCGAACTCCTACAATGAGCAGTTCTTC
. TRBJ1-2 TRBV6-6 TRBD1 CASSSQTGYAYGYTF TGTGCCAGCAGTTCTCAGACAGGGTATGCCTATGGCTACACCTTC
. TRBJ2-5 TRBV7-9 . CASSSAARQETQYF TGTGCCAGCAGCTCCGCGGCTCGCCAAGAGACCCAGTACTTC
once TRBJ1-2 TRBV7-9 . CASSLVLGGYTF TGTGCCAGCAGCTTAGTACTCGGGGGCTACACCTTC
. TRBJ2-1 TRBV2 TRBD1 CASSGTGPLGEQFF TGTGCCAGCAGTGGGACAGGGCCTCTAGGAGAGCAGTTCTTC